The 2 T cell receptor beta chains given below trace back to one sample, sequenced in a study of cytomegalovirus exposure and HLA in healthy donors. 13 Jbeta primers and 60 Vbeta primers were used for the PCR. TCRdb's copy holds only in-frame clones and misses some; the assay was immunoSEQ multiplex PCR. Seen here are 65,000 to 85,000 clones, roughly 65% observed once, and the top ten hold 12% to 15%. Material for sequencing was PBMCs. Receptors originate from a male donor in good health and CMV-seropositive.

V and J are TRBV5-1 and TRBJ2-2; D remains ambiguous. V lost 3 bases and J lost 4, with 4 bases in between. The CDR3 consists of 12 residues. Per the germline V gene, CDR1 is SGHRS and CDR2 is YFSETQ. The CDR3 nucleotides are TGCGCCAGCAGCTCTGTCACCGGGGAGCTGTTTTTT. Protein sequence: CASSSVTGELFF.

This clone appeared a few times. The rearrangement uses TRBV5-6 and TRBJ2-5, with 9 bases lining up with TRBD1. Germline CDR1 SGHDT, CDR2 YYEEEE. Losses at the gene ends were 0 bases for V and 1 base for J; bases not matched to a gene: 7. The CDR3 length is 17 residues. CDR3 in DNA: TGTGCCAGCAGCTTGGAGGGACAGGGACTACTCCAAGAGACCCAGTACTTC. This translates into CASSLEGQGLLQETQYF.